The entry below describes one TCR beta chain. This entry is derived from a study of blood T cell repertoires in COVID-19. Overall study context: COVID-19 samples, acute and convalescent, were from the United States, Italy and Spain. The cDNA or gDNA used as material had been derived from T cells, B-cell-depleted T cells, or PBMCs.

Patients of the Seattle cohort, enrolled during active infection, were followed longitudinally. How the authors handled the data: Reference gene primer amplification gave nucleated cell count estimates. Generated by immunoSEQ multiplex PCR, the TCRdb table keeps only in-frame clones and is missing some. The V and J calls and clone size were taken over from that table, and D and trimming were inferred from the DNA. The table records tens of thousands of clones, about four fifths of them present only once. Deletions cut 0 bases from V and 5 bases from J, with 7 bases between. Germline CDR1 is MNHEY and CDR2 is SVGAGI. This CDR3 contains 13 residues.

The receptor was isolated from a man aged 70 or older with COVID-19, enrolled during active disease. The sequencing sample was made of peripheral blood. This sequence joins TRBV6-5 and TRBJ1-1, with D tentatively TRBD1 (5 bases). The CDR3 loop reads CASSYSTDTEAFF. The DNA for the CDR3 is TGTGCCAGCAGTTACTCGACAGATACTGAAGCTTTCTTT.